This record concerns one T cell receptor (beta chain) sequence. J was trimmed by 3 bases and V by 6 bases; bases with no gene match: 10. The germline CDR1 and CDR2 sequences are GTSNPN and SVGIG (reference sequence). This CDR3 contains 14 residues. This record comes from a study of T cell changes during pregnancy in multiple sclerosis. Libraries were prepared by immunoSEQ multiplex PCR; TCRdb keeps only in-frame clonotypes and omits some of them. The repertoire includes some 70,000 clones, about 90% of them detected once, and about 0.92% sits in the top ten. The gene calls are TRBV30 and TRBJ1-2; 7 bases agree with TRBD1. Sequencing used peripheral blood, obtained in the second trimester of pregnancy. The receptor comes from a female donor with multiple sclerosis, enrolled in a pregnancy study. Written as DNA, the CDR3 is TGTGCCTGCCCCGCCCAGGACAGGTACTATGGCTACACCTTC. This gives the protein CACPAQDRYYGYTF. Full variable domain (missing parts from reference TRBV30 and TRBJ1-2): SQTIHQWPATLVQPVGSPLSLECTVEGTSNPNLYWYRQAAGRGLQLLFYSVGIGQISSEVPQNLSASRPQDRQFILSSKKLLLSDSGFYLCACPAQDRYYGYTFGSGTRLTVV.